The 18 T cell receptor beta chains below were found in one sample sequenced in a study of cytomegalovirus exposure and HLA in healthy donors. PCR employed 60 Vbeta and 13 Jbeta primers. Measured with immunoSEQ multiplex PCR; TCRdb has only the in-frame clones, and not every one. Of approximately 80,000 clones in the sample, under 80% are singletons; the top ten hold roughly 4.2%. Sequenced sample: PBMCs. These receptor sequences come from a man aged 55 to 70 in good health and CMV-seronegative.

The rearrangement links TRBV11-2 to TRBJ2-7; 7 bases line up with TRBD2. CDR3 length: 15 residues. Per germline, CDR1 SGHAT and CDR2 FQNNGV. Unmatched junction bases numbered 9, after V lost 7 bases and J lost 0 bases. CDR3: CASTPGREPSYEQYF. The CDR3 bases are TGTGCCAGCACCCCCGGGCGGGAGCCCTCCTACGAGCAGTACTTC.

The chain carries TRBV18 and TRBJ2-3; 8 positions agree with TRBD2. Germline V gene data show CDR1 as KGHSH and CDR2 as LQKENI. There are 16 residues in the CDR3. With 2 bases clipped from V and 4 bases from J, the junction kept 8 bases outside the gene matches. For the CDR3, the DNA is TGTGCCAGCTCACCATCTCTAGTAGCGGGGCCAGATACGCAGTATTTT. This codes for CASSPSLVAGPDTQYF.

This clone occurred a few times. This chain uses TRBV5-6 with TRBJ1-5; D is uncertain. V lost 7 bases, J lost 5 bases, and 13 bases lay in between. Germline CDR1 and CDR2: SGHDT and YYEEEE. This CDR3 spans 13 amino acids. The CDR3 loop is CASLEGGYQPQHF. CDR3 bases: TGTGCCAGCCTGGAGGGCGGGTATCAGCCCCAGCATTTT.

The CDR3 DNA reads TGCGCCAGCAGCTTGTTGGCAGCGAACACCGGGGAGCTGTTTTTT. It codes for CASSLLAANTGELFF. The chain combines TRBV5-1 with TRBJ2-2; D call uncertain. This CDR3 is 15 amino acids long. V dropped 1 base and J dropped 0 bases, with 7 bases sitting between them. CDR1 is SGHRS, CDR2 YFSETQ, per germline.

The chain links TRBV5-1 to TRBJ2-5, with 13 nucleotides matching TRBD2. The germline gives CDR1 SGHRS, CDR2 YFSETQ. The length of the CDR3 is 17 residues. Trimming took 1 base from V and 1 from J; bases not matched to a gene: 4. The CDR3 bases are TGCGCCAGCAGCTTGTACGGGACTAGCGGGGTCCAAGAGACCCAGTACTTC. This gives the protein CASSLYGTSGVQETQYF. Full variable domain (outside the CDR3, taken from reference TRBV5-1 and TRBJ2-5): KAGVTQTPRYLIKTRGQQVTLSCSPISGHRSVSWYQQTPGQGLQFLFEYFSETQRNKGNFPGRFSGRQFSNSRSEMNVSTLELGDSALYLCASSLYGTSGVQETQYFGPGTRLLVL.

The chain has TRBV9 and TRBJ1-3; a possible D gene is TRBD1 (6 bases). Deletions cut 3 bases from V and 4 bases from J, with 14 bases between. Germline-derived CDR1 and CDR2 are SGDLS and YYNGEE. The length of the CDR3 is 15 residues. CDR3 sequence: CASSAGGGAGNTIYF. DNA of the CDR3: TGTGCCAGCAGCGCCGGAGGGGGGGCCGGAAACACCATATATTTT.

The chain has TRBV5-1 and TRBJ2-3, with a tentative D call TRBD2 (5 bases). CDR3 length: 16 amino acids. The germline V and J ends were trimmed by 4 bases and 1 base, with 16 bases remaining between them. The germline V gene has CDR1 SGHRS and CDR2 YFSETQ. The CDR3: CASSILVGSGTDTQYF. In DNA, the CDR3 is TGCGCCAGCAGCATACTTGTAGGGAGCGGCACAGATACGCAGTATTTT.

CDR3 nucleotides: TGTGCCAGCAGGGTTCCCGGGGATAATTCACCCCTCCACTTT. Translation: CASRVPGDNSPLHF. This chain connects TRBV6-1 to TRBJ1-6; D is ambiguous. Germline loops: CDR1 MNHNS, CDR2 SASEGT. V shed 6 bases and J shed 5 bases, with 11 bases lying between them. The CDR3 runs 14 residues.

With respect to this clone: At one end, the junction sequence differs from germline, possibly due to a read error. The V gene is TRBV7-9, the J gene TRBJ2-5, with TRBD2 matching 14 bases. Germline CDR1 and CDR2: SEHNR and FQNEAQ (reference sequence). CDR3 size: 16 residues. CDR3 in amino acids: CSSSGLAGGHPETQYF. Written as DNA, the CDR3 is TGTTCCAGCAGCGGACTAGCGGGGGGCCACCCGGAGACCCAGTACTTC. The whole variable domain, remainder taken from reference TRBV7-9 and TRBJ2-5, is DTGVSQNPRHKITKRGQNVTFRCDPISEHNRLYWYRQTLGQGPEFLTYFQNEAQLEKSRLLSDRFSAERPKGSFSTLEIQRTEQGDSAMYLCSSSGLAGGHPETQYFGPGTRLLVL.

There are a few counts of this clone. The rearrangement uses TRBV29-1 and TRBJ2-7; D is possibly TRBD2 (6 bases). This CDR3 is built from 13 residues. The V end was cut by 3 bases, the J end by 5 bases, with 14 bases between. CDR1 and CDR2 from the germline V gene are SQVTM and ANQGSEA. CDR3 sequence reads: CSVDETGGDEQYF. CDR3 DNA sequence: TGCAGCGTTGATGAGACCGGCGGGGACGAGCAGTACTTC.

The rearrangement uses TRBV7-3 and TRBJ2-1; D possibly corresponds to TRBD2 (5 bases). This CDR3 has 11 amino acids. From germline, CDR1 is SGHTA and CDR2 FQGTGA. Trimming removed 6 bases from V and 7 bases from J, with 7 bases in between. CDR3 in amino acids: CASRTGNEQFF. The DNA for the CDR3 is TGTGCCAGCAGGACGGGGAATGAGCAGTTCTTC.

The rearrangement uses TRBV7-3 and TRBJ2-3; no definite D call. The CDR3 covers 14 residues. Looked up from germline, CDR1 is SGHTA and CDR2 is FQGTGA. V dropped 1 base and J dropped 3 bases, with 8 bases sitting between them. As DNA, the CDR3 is TGTGCCAGCAGCTTAATTGGGCTAACAGATACGCAGTATTTT. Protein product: CASSLIGLTDTQYF.

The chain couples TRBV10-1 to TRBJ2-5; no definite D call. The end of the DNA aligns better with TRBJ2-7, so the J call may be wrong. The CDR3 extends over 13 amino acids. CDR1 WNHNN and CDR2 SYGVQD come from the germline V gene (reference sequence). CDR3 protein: CASSHQDAYEQYF. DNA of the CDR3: TGCGCCAGCAGCCACCAAGATGCCTACGAGCAGTACTTC.

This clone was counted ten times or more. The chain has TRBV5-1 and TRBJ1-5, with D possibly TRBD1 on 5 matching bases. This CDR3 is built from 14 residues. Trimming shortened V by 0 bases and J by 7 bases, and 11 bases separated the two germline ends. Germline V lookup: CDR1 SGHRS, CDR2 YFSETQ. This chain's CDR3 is CASSLDGGDQPQHF. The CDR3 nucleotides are TGCGCCAGCAGCTTGGACGGAGGGGACCAGCCCCAGCATTTT.

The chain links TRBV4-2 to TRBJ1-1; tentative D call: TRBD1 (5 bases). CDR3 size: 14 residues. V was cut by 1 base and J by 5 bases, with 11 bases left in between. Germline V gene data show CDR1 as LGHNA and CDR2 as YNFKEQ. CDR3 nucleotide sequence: TGTGCCAGCAGCCAAGGGGGCAGGTGGACTGAAGCTTTCTTT. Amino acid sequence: CASSQGGRWTEAFF.

The CDR3 region has the DNA TGTGCCAGTAGTACCGGACAGGGGGCGAGCGAGCAGTACTTC. Translation gives CASSTGQGASEQYF. The chain has TRBV19 and TRBJ2-7; 11 nucleotides align to TRBD1. Germline V gives CDR1 LNHDA, CDR2 SQIVND (reference sequence). This CDR3 spans 14 amino acids. J lost 6 bases, V lost 4 bases, and 5 bases had no gene match.

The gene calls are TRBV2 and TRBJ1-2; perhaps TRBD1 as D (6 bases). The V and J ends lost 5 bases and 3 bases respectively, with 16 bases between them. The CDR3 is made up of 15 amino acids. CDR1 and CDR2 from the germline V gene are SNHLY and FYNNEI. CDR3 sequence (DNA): TGTGCCAGCAGTCAAGATGACAGGTCGGACTATGGCTACACCTTC. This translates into CASSQDDRSDYGYTF. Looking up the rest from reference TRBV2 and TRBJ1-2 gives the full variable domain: EPEVTQTPSHQVTQMGQEVILRCVPISNHLYFYWYRQILGQKVEFLVSFYNNEISEKSEIFDDQFSVERPDGSNFTLKIRSTKLEDSAMYFCASSQDDRSDYGYTFGSGTRLTVV.

Written as DNA, the CDR3 is TGCGCCAGCAGCCAACAACTAGCGGGGTTGGGAGAGACCCAGTACTTC. Protein sequence: CASSQQLAGLGETQYF. This chain links TRBV4-1 with TRBJ2-5; 10 bases align to TRBD2. V lost 2 bases to trimming and J lost 4 bases; unmatched junction nucleotides: 7. The CDR3 is 16 residues long. Germline lookup yields CDR1 MGHRA and CDR2 YSYEKL.